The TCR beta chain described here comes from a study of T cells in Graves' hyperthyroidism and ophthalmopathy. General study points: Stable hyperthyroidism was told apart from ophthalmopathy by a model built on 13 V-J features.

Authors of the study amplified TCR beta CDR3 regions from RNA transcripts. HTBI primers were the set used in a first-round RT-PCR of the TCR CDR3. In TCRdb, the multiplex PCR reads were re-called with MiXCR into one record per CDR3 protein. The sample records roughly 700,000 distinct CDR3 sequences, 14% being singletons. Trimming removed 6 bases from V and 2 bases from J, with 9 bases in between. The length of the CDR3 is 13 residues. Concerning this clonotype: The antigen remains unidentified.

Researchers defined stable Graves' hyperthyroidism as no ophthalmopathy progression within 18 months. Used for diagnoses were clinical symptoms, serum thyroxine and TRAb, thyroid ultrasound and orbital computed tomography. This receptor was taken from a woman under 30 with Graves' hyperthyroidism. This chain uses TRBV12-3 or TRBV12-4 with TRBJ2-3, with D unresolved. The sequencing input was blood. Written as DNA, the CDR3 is TGTGCCAGCAGGGCTAGAGCCACAGATACGCAGTATTTT. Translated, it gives CASRARATDTQYF.